One sample yielded the 26 T cell receptor beta chains listed below, sequenced in a study of graft-versus-host responses after intestinal transplantation. Generated by immunoSEQ multiplex PCR, the TCRdb table keeps only in-frame clones and is missing some. The table shows about 39,000 clones, with over 85% occurring only once. Sample: PBMCs, taken almost 270 days after transplant. Receptors were obtained from a human patient who received an intestinal transplant, so some T cells may come from the graft donor.

This clone appeared a few times. V is TRBV7-9 and J is TRBJ1-3; D ambiguous. Germline values: CDR1 SEHNR, CDR2 FQNEAQ (reference sequence). V was trimmed by 5 bases and J by 0 bases, leaving 11 bases between them. The CDR3 spans 15 residues. CDR3 amino acids: CASSPPRHSGNTIYF. The CDR3 DNA sequence: TGTGCCAGCAGCCCCCCCCGACACTCTGGAAACACCATATATTTT.

Concerning this clone itself: A junction boundary mismatches the germline segment, possibly from a read error. Other DNA variants within this sample encode the same CDR3. This sequence joins TRBV5-1 and TRBJ1-5; D might be TRBD1 (6 bases). This CDR3 is 15 amino acids long. Germline lookup yields CDR1 SGHRS and CDR2 YFSETQ. DNA of the CDR3: TGCGCTAGCAGTCCCCTAGGGGGGGACAATCAGCCCCAGCATTTT. Residues: CASSPLGGDNQPQHF.

The chain employs TRBV7-8 and TRBJ2-1; 12 bases align to TRBD2. Losses at the gene ends were 5 bases for V and 5 bases for J; bases not matched to a gene: 4. Germline-derived CDR1 and CDR2 are SGHVS and FQNEAQ. This CDR3 contains 15 residues. The CDR3 nucleotides read TGTGCCAGCAGCGCAGGACTAGCGGGAAACAATGAGCAGTTCTTC. Its protein is CASSAGLAGNNEQFF. Drawing the rest from reference TRBV7-8 and TRBJ2-1, the complete variable domain is GAGVSQSPRYKVAKRGQDVALRCDPISGHVSLFWYQQALGQGPEFLTYFQNEAQLDKSGLPSDRFFAERPEGSVSTLKIQRTQQEDSAVYLCASSAGLAGNNEQFFGPGTRLTVL.

This sequence joins TRBV5-1 and TRBJ2-1; TRBD2 is a possible D gene (5 bases). The CDR3 runs to 13 residues. Germline V CDR1 and CDR2: SGHRS, YFSETQ. V was pared by 1 base and J by 8 bases, with 10 bases between. CDR3 amino acids: CASSLTGIDEQFF. CDR3 coding DNA: TGCGCCAGCAGCTTGACGGGGATCGATGAGCAGTTCTTC.

V usage is TRBV15 and J usage is TRBJ2-3; D is unresolved. V was shortened by 0 bases and J by 2 bases, with 6 bases between the two germline ends. This CDR3 is 14 amino acids long. Germline V lookup: CDR1 LNHNV, CDR2 YYDKDF (reference sequence). CDR3 in amino acids: CATSRDRVTDTQYF. CDR3 DNA: TGTGCCACCAGCAGAGATAGGGTCACAGATACGCAGTATTTT.

The rearrangement links TRBV7-2 to TRBJ2-5; D is perhaps TRBD2 (6 bases). The CDR3 is 15 residues long. Looked up from germline, CDR1 is SGHTA and CDR2 is FQGNSA. V was clipped by 3 bases and J by 5 bases, with 16 bases between them. The CDR3 sequence is CASSFEGWSGETQYF. As DNA, the CDR3 is TGTGCCAGCAGCTTTGAAGGATGGAGCGGGGAGACCCAGTACTTC.

The genes are TRBV9 and TRBJ2-3; 11 nucleotides agree with TRBD2. This CDR3 spans 17 amino acids. V was pared by 0 bases and J by 3 bases, with 6 bases of the junction left unmatched. CDR1 SGDLS and CDR2 YYNGEE come from the germline V gene. The DNA of the CDR3 is TGTGCCAGCAGCGTAGGGGCTAGCGGGGGGTTGACAGATACGCAGTATTTT. Its translation is CASSVGASGGLTDTQYF.

In its sample, this clone was seen a few times. The rearrangement joins TRBV19 to TRBJ1-4; a possible D gene is TRBD1 (5 bases). The CDR3 covers 14 residues. Trimming removed 5 bases from V and 7 bases from J, with 14 bases in between. The germline V gene encodes CDR1 LNHDA and CDR2 SQIVND (reference sequence). The CDR3 nucleotides read TGTGCCAGTAGTCCCTCCCTCGGGGCTGAAAAACTGTTTTTT. Protein: CASSPSLGAEKLFF.

The chain has TRBV6-5 and TRBJ1-1; D unresolved. This CDR3 is built from 11 residues. Trimming removed 5 bases from V and 7 bases from J, with 8 bases in between. The germline gives CDR1 MNHEY, CDR2 SVGAGI. CDR3 residues: CASSLGIEAFF. The CDR3 region has the DNA TGTGCCAGCAGTCTTGGCATTGAAGCTTTCTTT.

The V and J genes are TRBV7-9 and TRBJ1-1; D call uncertain. Trimming cost V 1 base and J 1 base, with 7 bases left between them. The CDR3 sequence is 14 residues long. Germline V CDR1 and CDR2: SEHNR, FQNEAQ (reference sequence). In nucleotides, the CDR3 is TGTGCCAGCAGCTTAGGCAGCGGGAACACTGAAGCTTTCTTT. This codes for CASSLGSGNTEAFF.

The CDR3 region has the DNA TGTGCCACTCCGACGGGACAGGTCTATAATTCACCCCTCCACTTT. Translating it yields CATPTGQVYNSPLHF. The rearrangement uses TRBV6-4 and TRBJ1-6, with 8 bases identical to TRBD1. V lost 10 bases, J lost 3 bases, and 8 bases stayed unmatched. CDR1 and CDR2 from the germline V gene are MRHNA and SNTAGT. The CDR3 runs to 15 residues.

The J gene is TRBJ2-1, the V gene TRBV7-8; 8 bases line up with TRBD2. The CDR3 sequence is 14 residues long. J gave up 7 bases and V 3 bases, and 5 bases lay outside the gene matches. Germline CDR1 reads SGHVS; CDR2 reads FQNEAQ. The CDR3 bases are TGTGCCAGCAGCTTTAGCGGGGCGATAAATGAGCAGTTCTTC. Encoded protein: CASSFSGAINEQFF.

This chain uses TRBV5-1 with TRBJ1-4; D unresolved. The CDR3 covers 14 residues. V lost 0 bases and J 5 bases, leaving 8 bases between the germline ends. Germline V gene lookup returns CDR1 SGHRS and CDR2 YFSETQ. As DNA, the CDR3 is TGCGCCAGCAGCTTGGCAGTCGGGAATGAAAAACTGTTTTTT. Translating it yields CASSLAVGNEKLFF.

This chain links TRBV10-1 with TRBJ2-5, with a weak D call TRBD2 (5 bases). The end of the DNA aligns better with TRBJ2-7, so the J call may be wrong. The length of the CDR3 is 13 residues. Germline V gene data show CDR1 as WNHNN and CDR2 as SYGVQD (reference sequence). Written as DNA, the CDR3 is TGCGCCAGCAGTGCGGACTCCTCCTACGAGCAGTACTTC. This translates into CASSADSSYEQYF.

The J gene is TRBJ2-7, the V gene TRBV5-1, with D unclear. The V end lost 0 bases, the J end lost 6 bases, and 19 bases lay between the germline ends. The CDR3 runs 16 residues. Germline CDR1 SGHRS, CDR2 YFSETQ. The DNA for the CDR3 is TGCGCCAGCAGCTTGGATCCTGAGAGAAAATTCGGCGAGCAGTACTTC. Translation gives CASSLDPERKFGEQYF.

CDR3 bases: TGTGCCAGCTCACGGGGGGGGAGCTCCTACAATGAGCAGTTCTTC. This gives the protein CASSRGGSSYNEQFF. The chain uses TRBV18 and TRBJ2-1; 7 nucleotides match TRBD2. Germline CDR1 KGHSH, CDR2 LQKENI. The V and J ends lost 4 bases and 0 bases, in that order; junction bases with no gene match: 3. This CDR3 has 15 amino acids.

The V call is TRBV7-9, the J call TRBJ2-3, with TRBD2 matching 13 bases. V gave up 6 bases and J gave up 2 bases; unmatched junction bases: 5. The CDR3 contains 16 residues. The germline gives CDR1 SEHNR, CDR2 FQNEAQ (reference sequence). The CDR3 loop is CASSGTSGEHTDTQYF. CDR3 DNA sequence: TGTGCCAGCAGTGGGACTAGCGGGGAACACACAGATACGCAGTATTTT.

The rearrangement links TRBV5-4 to TRBJ2-3, with a possible D match to TRBD1 (6 bases). V was clipped by 0 bases and J by 6 bases, with 20 bases between them. The CDR3 consists of 17 residues. Germline CDR1 reads SGHNT; CDR2 reads YYREEE (reference sequence). This CDR3 reads CASSLALMGAHGDTQYF. The CDR3 DNA is TGTGCCAGCAGCTTGGCTTTAATGGGGGCCCATGGGGATACGCAGTATTTT.

This clone was observed a few times. The gene calls are TRBV6-4 and TRBJ2-3; the match to TRBD1 covers 11 bases. Germline trimming cut 8 bases from V and 2 bases from J; bases unmatched to any gene: 6. Germline CDR1 MRHNA, CDR2 SNTAGT. The length of the CDR3 is 15 residues. Here the CDR3 DNA reads TGTGCCAGCCAAAGAGGACAGGGGGCCACAGATACGCAGTATTTT. It is translated as CASQRGQGATDTQYF.

The chain has TRBV6-5 and TRBJ2-1; TRBD2 aligns across 9 bases. The length of the CDR3 is 16 residues. Germline CDR1 MNHEY, CDR2 SVGAGI. Losses at the gene ends were 4 bases for V and 6 bases for J; bases not matched to a gene: 10. CDR3 DNA sequence: TGTGCCAGCAGTTCTCGGCGGGGGGGCAGGGTCAATGAGCAGTTCTTC. Translated, it gives CASSSRRGGRVNEQFF.

The chain uses TRBV7-9 and TRBJ1-1; TRBD1 might be the D (6 bases). The germline V gene has CDR1 SEHNR and CDR2 FQNEAQ (reference sequence). This CDR3 spans 13 amino acids. The V end was cut by 2 bases, the J end by 8 bases, with 12 bases between. This chain's CDR3 is CASSLLTGPEAFF. The CDR3 nucleotides are TGTGCCAGCAGCTTATTGACAGGACCCGAAGCTTTCTTT.

The chain employs TRBV27 and TRBJ2-7; 9 nucleotides match TRBD2. V was pared by 5 bases and J by 2 bases, with 7 bases of the junction left unmatched. The CDR3 covers 15 residues. Germline assignment: CDR1 MNHEY and CDR2 SMNVEV (reference sequence). CDR3 nucleotides: TGTGCCAGCAGTGATGGACTAGCGAGAACCTACGAGCAGTACTTC. This encodes CASSDGLARTYEQYF.

This sequence joins TRBV27 and TRBJ2-2; no definite D call. V lost 1 base to trimming and J lost 1 base, with 13 bases between them. The CDR3 totals 17 residues. Per germline, CDR1 MNHEY and CDR2 SMNVEV (reference sequence). The CDR3 DNA follows: TGTGCCAGCAGTTTATTCAGGAAGGGCGGGAACACCGGGGAGCTGTTTTTT. Translated, it gives CASSLFRKGGNTGELFF.

The chain links TRBV5-1 to TRBJ2-1; 10 bases match TRBD1. After removal of 4 bases from V and 8 bases from J, the junction contained 12 bases not matched to a gene. This CDR3 contains 16 residues. Germline V gene lookup returns CDR1 SGHRS and CDR2 YFSETQ. This chain's CDR3 is CASSPRGQGQSDEQFF. The CDR3 coding sequence is TGCGCCAGCAGCCCCCGGGGACAGGGGCAGAGCGATGAGCAGTTCTTC. The full variable domain, in which reference TRBV5-1 and TRBJ2-1 provide the parts outside the CDR3, is KAGVTQTPRYLIKTRGQQVTLSCSPISGHRSVSWYQQTPGQGLQFLFEYFSETQRNKGNFPGRFSGRQFSNSRSEMNVSTLELGDSALYLCASSPRGQGQSDEQFFGPGTRLTVL.

This clone was counted a single time. The chain is built from TRBV2 and TRBJ1-2, with TRBD1 matching over 12 bases. This CDR3 contains 16 residues. Germline CDR1 and CDR2: SNHLY and FYNNEI. The J segment lost 6 bases and the V segment lost 6 bases, leaving 11 bases of the junction unmatched. The CDR3 reads CASRNRDRGQKNGYTF. CDR3 DNA sequence: TGTGCCAGCAGAAACCGGGACAGGGGGCAAAAGAATGGCTACACCTTC. Looking up the rest from reference TRBV2 and TRBJ1-2 gives the full variable domain: EPEVTQTPSHQVTQMGQEVILRCVPISNHLYFYWYRQILGQKVEFLVSFYNNEISEKSEIFDDQFSVERPDGSNFTLKIRSTKLEDSAMYFCASRNRDRGQKNGYTFGSGTRLTVV.

The chain uses TRBV4-1 and TRBJ1-1; D gene uncertain. The CDR3 consists of 15 residues. Germline lookup yields CDR1 MGHRA and CDR2 YSYEKL. Deletions cut 1 base from V and 1 base from J, with 10 bases between. The CDR3 region is CASSQVKQPNTEAFF. CDR3 nucleotide sequence: TGCGCCAGCAGCCAAGTAAAACAGCCGAACACTGAAGCTTTCTTT.